This note documents a single T cell receptor beta chain sequence. The data were produced by immunoSEQ multiplex PCR, yet TCRdb's version contains in-frame clones alone and is incomplete. This sample has approximately 20,000 clones, with around 83% found just once. The CDR3 runs 14 residues. Trimming removed 4 bases from V and 3 bases from J, with 12 bases in between. The V gene's germline CDR1 is MGHRA and CDR2 YSYEKL. The data are from a study of blood T cell repertoires in COVID-19. Sequencing was performed on peripheral blood. This chain connects TRBV4-1 to TRBJ1-1, with D maybe TRBD1 (6 bases). The origin of this receptor is a human donor with active COVID-19. The donor label of this sample is uncertain. This CDR3 reads CASSLAPGDTEAFF. CDR3 in DNA: TGCGCCAGCAGCCTCGCCCCAGGGGACACTGAAGCTTTCTTT.